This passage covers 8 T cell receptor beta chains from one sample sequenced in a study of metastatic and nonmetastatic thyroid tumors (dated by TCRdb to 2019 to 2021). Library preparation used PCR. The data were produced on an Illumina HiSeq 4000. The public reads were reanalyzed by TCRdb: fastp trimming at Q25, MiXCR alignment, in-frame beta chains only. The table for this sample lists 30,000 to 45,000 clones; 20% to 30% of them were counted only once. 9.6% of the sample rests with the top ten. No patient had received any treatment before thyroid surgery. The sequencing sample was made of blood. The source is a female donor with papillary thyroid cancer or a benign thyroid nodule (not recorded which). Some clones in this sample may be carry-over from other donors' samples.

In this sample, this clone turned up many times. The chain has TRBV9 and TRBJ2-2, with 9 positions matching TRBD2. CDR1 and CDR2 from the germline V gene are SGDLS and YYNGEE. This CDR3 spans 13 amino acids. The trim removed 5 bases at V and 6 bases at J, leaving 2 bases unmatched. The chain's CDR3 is CASRSSGAGELFF. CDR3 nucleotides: TGTGCCAGCAGGTCTAGCGGGGCCGGGGAGCTGTTTTTT.

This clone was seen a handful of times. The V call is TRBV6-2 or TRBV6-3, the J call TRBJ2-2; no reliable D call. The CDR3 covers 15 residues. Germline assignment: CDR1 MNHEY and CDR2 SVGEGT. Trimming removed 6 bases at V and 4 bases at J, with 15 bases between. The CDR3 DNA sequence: TGTGCCAGCAGGTCATCAGGCTCCCCCACCGGGGAGCTGTTTTTT. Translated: CASRSSGSPTGELFF.

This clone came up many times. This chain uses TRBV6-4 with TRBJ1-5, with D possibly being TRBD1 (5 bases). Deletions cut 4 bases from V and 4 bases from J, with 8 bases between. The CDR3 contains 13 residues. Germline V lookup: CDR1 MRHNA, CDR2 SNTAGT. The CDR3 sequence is CASSVDTNQPQHF. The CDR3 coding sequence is TGTGCCAGCAGTGTGGACACAAATCAGCCCCAGCATTTT.

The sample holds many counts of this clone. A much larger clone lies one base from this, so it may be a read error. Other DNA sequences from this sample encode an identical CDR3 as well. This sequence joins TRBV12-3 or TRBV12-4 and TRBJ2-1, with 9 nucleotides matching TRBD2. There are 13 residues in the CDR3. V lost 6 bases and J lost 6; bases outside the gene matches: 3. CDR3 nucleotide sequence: TGTGCCAGCAGGCGGGAGGGAGGCAATGAGCAGTTCTTC. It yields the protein CASRREGGNEQFF.

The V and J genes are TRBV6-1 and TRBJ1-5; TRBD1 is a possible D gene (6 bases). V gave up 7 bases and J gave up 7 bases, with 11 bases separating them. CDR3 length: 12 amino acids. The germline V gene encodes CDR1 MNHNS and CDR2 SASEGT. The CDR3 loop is CASTGGSQPQHF. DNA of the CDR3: TGTGCCAGCACTGGGGGCAGCCAGCCCCAGCATTTT.

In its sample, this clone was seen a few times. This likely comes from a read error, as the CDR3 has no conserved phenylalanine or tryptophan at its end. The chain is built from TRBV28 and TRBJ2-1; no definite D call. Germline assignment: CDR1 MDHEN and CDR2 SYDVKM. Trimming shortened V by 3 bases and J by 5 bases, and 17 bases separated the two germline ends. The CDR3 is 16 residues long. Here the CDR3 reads CASSFAHKRVNNEQFL. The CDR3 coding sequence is TGTGCCAGCAGTTTTGCACACAAAAGGGTAAACAATGAGCAGTTCCTC.

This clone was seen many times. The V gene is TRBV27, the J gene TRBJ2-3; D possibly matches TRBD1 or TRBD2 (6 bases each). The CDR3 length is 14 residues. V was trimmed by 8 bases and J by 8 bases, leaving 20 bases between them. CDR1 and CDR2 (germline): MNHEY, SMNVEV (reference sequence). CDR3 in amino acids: CASRRGRYEATQYF. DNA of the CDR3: TGTGCCAGCCGTCGGGGGCGGTACGAGGCTACGCAGTATTTT.

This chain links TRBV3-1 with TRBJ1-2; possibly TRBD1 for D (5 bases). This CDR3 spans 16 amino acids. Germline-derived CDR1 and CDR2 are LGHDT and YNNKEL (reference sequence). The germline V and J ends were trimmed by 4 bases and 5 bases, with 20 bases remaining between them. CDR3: CASSPEGEAFPYGYTF. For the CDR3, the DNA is TGTGCCAGCAGCCCGGAAGGGGAGGCGTTCCCGTATGGCTACACCTTC.